The clone carrying this TCR beta chain was counted between two and nine times. In the authors' methods: Estimated nucleated cell counts came from reference gene primer amplification. The protocol was immunoSEQ multiplex PCR, while the TCRdb copy is restricted to in-frame clones and leaves out a portion. V and J calls and clone size are as listed in that table; D and trimming were resolved from the DNA. The repertoire holds around 170,000 clones, with about 80% as singletons. This CDR3 region has 16 residues. Deletions cut 6 bases from V and 0 bases from J, with 14 bases between. Looked up from germline, CDR1 is MNHNY and CDR2 is SVGAGI (reference sequence). This sample stems from a study of blood T cell repertoires in COVID-19. Looking at the study overall: Material from acute and convalescent COVID-19 was sourced from the United States, Italy and Spain. In each case, the material was cDNA or gDNA derived from T cells, B-cell-depleted T cells, or PBMCs.

The chain uses TRBV6-6 and TRBJ1-4; D not certain. This receptor was obtained from a man aged 25-45 years with active or convalescent COVID-19. The sample consisted of peripheral blood. CDR3 sequence: CASRPGPYATNEKLFF. In nucleotides, the CDR3 is TGTGCCAGCAGGCCAGGCCCCTATGCAACTAATGAAAAACTGTTTTTT.